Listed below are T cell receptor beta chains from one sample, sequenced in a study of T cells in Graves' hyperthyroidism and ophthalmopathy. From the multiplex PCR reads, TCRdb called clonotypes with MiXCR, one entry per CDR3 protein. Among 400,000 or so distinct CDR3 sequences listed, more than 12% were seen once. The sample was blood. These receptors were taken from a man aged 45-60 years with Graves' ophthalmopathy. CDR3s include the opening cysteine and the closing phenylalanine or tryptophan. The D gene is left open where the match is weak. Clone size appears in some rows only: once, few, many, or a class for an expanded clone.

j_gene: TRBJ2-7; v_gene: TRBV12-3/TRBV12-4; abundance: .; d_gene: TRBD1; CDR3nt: TGTGCCAGCAGCTATGGAGGGACAGGGGCTTACGAGCAGTACTTC; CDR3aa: CASSYGGTGAYEQYF
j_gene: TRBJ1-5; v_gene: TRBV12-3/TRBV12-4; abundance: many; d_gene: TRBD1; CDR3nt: TGTGCCAGCAGCAAGAAGGGACAGGGACAGCCCCAGCATTTT; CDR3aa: CASSKKGQGQPQHF
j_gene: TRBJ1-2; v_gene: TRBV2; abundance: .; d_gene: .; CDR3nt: TGTGCCAGCAACGTAAAGGGCGCCTATGGCTACACCTTC; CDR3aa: CASNVKGAYGYTF
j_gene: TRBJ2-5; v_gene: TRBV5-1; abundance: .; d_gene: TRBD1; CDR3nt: TGCGTCAGCAGCGACGACAGGGCCGGTGGAGAGACCCAGTACTTC; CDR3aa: CVSSDDRAGGETQYF
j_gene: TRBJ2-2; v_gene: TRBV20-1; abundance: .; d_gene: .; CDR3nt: TGCAGTGCTGGAGATCTCCTAGCGCCAAACACCGGGGAGCTGTTTTTT; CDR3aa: CSAGDLLAPNTGELFF
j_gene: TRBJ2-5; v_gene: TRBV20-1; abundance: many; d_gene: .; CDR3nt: TGCAGTGCTAAAGACAGCCTCCAAGAGACCCAGTACTTC; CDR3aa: CSAKDSLQETQYF
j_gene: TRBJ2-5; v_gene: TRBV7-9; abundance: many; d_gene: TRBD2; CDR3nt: TGTGCCAGCAGCTTAACCCCCGCGGGAGGGCCCCCGGAGACCCAGTACTTC; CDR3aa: CASSLTPAGGPPETQYF
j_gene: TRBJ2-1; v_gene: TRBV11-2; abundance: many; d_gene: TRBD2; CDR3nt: TGTGCCAGCAGCTCCCAAGGGTCAGGGCGGGGGTACAATGAGCAGTTCTTC; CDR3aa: CASSSQGSGRGYNEQFF
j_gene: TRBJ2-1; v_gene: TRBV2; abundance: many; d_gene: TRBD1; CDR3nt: TGTGCCAGCAGTGTCTCAGGGGGCAATGAGCAGTTCTTC; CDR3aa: CASSVSGGNEQFF
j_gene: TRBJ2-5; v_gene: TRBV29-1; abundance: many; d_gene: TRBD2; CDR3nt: TGCAGCGTCGAGCGGGAAGTAGAGACCCAGTACTTC; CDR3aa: CSVEREVETQYF
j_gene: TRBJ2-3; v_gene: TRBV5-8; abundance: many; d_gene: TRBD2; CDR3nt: TGTGCCAGCAGCTCAATTAGCGGGTTAGGCACAGATACGCAGTATTTT; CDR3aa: CASSSISGLGTDTQYF
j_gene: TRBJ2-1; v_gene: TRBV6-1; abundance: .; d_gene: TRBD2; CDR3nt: TGTGCCAGCAGTCGTTCTAGCGGGGGCAGCGATGAGCAGTTCTTC; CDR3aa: CASSRSSGGSDEQFF
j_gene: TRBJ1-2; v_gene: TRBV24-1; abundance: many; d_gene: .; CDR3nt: TGTGCCACCAGTGATTTGTGGGGACCGGCTATAACACCGATGAACTATGGCTACACCTTC; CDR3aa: CATSDLWGPAITPMNYGYTF
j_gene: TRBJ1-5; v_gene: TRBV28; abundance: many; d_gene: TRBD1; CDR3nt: TGTGCCAGCAGTATCGGAGGACAGGGGGGTGATCAGCCCCAGCATTTT; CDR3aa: CASSIGGQGGDQPQHF
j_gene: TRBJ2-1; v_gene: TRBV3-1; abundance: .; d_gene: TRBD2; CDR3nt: TGTGCCAGCAGCCAAGTCCAGACTAGCGGAGGTGAGCAGTTCTTC; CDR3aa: CASSQVQTSGGEQFF
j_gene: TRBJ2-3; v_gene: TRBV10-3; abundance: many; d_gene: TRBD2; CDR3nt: TGTGCCATCAGCGGGACTAGCGGGAGGGCGGGCACAGATACGCAGTATTTT; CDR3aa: CAISGTSGRAGTDTQYF
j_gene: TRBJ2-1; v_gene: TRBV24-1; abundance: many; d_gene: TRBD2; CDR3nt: TGTGCCACCAGTGACAGGACTAGCGGGCATGAGCAGTTCTTC; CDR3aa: CATSDRTSGHEQFF
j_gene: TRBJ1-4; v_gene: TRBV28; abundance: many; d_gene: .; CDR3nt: TGTGCCAGCAGTTTAGTCGGGGGTCCTCTGTTTTTT; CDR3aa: CASSLVGGPLFF
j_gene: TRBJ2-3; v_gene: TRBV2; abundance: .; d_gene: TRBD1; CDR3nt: TGTGCCAGCAGTGAAACGGACAGGTTCACAGATACGCAGTATTTT; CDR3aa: CASSETDRFTDTQYF
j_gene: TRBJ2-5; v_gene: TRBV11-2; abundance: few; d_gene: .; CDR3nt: TGTGCCAGCAGCTTATGGGAGTCAGTAGAGACCCAGTACTTC; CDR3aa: CASSLWESVETQYF
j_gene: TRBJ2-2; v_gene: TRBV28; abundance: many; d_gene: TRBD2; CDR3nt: TGTGCCAGCAGTAGGACTAGCCTCACCGGGGAGCTGTTTTTT; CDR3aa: CASSRTSLTGELFF
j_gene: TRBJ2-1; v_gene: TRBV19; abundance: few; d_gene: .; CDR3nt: TGTGCCAGTAGTATAGTTCTCGGGGCGCCCTCCTACAATGAGCAGTTCTTC; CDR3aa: CASSIVLGAPSYNEQFF
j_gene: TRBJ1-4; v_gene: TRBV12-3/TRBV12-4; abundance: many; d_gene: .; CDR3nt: TGTGCCAGCAGTTTTAGGCTCTTGATGGACGGTAATGAAAAACTGTTTTTT; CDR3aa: CASSFRLLMDGNEKLFF
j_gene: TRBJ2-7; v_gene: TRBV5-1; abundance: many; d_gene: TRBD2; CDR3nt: TGCGCCAGCAGCTTGCCTAGCGGGGACGAGCAGTACTTC; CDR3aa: CASSLPSGDEQYF
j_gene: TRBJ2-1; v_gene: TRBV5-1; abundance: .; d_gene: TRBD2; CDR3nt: TGCGCCAGCAGCTTGGTCCTAGCGGGAGCTTACAATGAGCAGTTCTTC; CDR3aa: CASSLVLAGAYNEQFF
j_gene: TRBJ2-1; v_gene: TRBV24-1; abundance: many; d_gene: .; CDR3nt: TGTGCCACCAGTGAGGGACGGTACAATGAGCAGTTCTTC; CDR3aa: CATSEGRYNEQFF
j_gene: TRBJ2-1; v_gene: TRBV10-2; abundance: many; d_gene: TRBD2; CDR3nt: TGCGCCAGCAGTGGAAGCGGGGGCAACTACAATGAGCAGTTCTTC; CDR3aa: CASSGSGGNYNEQFF
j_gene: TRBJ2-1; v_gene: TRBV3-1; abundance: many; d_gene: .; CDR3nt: TGTGCCAGCAGCCAAGCCGGGATGGTCAATGAGCAGTTCTTC; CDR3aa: CASSQAGMVNEQFF
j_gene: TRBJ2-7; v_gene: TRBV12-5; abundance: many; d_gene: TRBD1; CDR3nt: TGTGCTAGTGGTTTGGGGACAGGGCTCGGCGAGCAGTACTTC; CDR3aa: CASGLGTGLGEQYF
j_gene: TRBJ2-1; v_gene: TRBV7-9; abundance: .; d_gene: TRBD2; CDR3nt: TGTGCCAGCAGCTTAGCGCTGGGACTAGCGGGAGCTGAGCAGTTCTTC; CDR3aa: CASSLALGLAGAEQFF
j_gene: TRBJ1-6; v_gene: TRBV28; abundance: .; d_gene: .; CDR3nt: TGTGCCAGCAATTTATCCTCCCCGCCAGCACCCCTCCACTTT; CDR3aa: CASNLSSPPAPLHF
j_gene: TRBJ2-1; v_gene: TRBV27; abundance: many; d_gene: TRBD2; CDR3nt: TGTGCCAGCAGTTTAGGGACTAGCGTAGAGAAAGAGCAGTTCTTC; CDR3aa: CASSLGTSVEKEQFF
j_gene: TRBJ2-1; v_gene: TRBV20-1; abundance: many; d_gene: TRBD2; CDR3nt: TGCAGTGCTAGTTCAGGCGGGAGGAAGTACAATGAGCAGTTCTTC; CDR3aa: CSASSGGRKYNEQFF
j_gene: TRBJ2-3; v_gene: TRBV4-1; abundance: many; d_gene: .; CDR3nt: TGCGCCAGTAAGGGAAGAGGGGCTAGCACAGATACGCAGTATTTT; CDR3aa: CASKGRGASTDTQYF
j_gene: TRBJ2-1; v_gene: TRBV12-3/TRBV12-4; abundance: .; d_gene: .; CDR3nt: TGTGCCAGTCTTAGGGAAGCGGCAGCTGGGAATGAGCAGTTCTTC; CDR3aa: CASLREAAAGNEQFF
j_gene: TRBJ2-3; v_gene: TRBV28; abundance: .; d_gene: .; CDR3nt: TGTGCCAGCAGTTCCCCACCCGATAGAGGAACAGATACGCAGTATTTT; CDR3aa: CASSSPPDRGTDTQYF
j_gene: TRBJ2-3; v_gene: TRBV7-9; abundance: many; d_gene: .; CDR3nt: TGTGCCAGCAGCTTAGGCGGATTCACAGATACGCAGTATTTT; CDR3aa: CASSLGGFTDTQYF
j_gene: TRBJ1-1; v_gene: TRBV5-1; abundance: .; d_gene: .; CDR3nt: TGCGCCAGCAGCAACGGGGCCACTGAAGCTTTCTTT; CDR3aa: CASSNGATEAFF
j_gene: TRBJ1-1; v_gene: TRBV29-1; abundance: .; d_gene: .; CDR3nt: TGCAGCGTTGATTCGGCCTCAAGGAACGCTGAAGCTTTCTTT; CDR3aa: CSVDSASRNAEAFF
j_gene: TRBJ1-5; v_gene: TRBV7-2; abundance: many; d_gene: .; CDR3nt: TGTGCCAGCAGCGCAACTCCCAATCAGCCCCAGCATTTT; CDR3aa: CASSATPNQPQHF
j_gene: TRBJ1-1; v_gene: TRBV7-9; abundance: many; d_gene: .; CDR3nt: TGTGCCAGCAGCGGACCGGACGTTTACACTGAAGCTTTCTTT; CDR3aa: CASSGPDVYTEAFF
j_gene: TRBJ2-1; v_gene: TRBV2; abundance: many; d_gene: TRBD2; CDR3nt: TGTGCCAGCAGTGGTTGGGGCGGGAGGGCCTTTGAGAATGAGCAGTTCTTC; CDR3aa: CASSGWGGRAFENEQFF
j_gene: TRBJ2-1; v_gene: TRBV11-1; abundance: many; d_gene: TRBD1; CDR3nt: TGTGCCAGCAGCTTAGTTGGCGGGACAGGGCGGAATGAGCAGTTCTTC; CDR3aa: CASSLVGGTGRNEQFF
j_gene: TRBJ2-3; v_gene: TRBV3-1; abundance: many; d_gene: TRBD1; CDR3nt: TGTGCCAGCACCACCGACAGGGGGTATACGCAGTATTTT; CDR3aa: CASTTDRGYTQYF
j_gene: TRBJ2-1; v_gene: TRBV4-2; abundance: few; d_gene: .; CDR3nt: TGTGCCAGCAGCCTCCATTGGACTACGAACAATGAGCAGTTCTTC; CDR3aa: CASSLHWTTNNEQFF
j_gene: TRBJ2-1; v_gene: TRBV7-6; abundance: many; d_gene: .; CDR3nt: TGTGCCAGCAGCTTAAAGTTACCGTCGGTGGGCTACAATGAGCAGTTCTTC; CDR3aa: CASSLKLPSVGYNEQFF